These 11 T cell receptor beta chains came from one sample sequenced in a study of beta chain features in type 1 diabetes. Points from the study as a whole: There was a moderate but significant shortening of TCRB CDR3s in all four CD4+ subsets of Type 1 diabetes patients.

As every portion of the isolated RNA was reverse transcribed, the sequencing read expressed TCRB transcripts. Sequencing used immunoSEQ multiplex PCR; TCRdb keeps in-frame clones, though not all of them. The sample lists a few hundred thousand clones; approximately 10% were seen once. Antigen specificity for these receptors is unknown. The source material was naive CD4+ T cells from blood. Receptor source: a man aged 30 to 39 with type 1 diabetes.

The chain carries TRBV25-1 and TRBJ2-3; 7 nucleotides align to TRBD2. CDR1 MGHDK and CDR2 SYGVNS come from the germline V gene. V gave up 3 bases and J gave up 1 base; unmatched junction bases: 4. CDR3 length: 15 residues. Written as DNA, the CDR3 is TGTGCCAGCAGTGAGGTGGGAGGGGGCACAGATACGCAGTATTTT. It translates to CASSEVGGGTDTQYF.

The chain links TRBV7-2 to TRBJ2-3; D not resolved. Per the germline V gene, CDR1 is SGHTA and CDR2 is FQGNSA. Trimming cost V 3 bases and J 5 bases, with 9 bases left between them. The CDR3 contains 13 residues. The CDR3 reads CASSFQSEDTQYF. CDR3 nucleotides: TGTGCCAGCAGCTTCCAGTCCGAAGATACGCAGTATTTT.

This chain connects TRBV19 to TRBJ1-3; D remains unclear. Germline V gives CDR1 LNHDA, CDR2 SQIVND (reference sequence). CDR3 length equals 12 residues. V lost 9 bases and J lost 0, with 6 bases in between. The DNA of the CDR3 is TGTGCCAGCCGGAGCTCTGGAAACACCATATATTTT. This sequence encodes CASRSSGNTIYF. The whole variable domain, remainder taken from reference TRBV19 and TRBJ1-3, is DGGITQSPKYLFRKEGQNVTLSCEQNLNHDAMYWYRQDPGQGLRLIYYSQIVNDFQKGDIAEGYSVSREKKESFPLTVTSAQKNPTAFYLCASRSSGNTIYFGEGSWLTVV.

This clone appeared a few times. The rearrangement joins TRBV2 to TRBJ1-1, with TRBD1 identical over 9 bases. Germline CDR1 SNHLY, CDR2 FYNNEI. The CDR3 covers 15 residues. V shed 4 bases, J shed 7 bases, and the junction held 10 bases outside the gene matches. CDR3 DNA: TGTGCCAGCAGTGGGACACAGGGGGCCCGAATTGAAGCTTTCTTT. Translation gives CASSGTQGARIEAFF.

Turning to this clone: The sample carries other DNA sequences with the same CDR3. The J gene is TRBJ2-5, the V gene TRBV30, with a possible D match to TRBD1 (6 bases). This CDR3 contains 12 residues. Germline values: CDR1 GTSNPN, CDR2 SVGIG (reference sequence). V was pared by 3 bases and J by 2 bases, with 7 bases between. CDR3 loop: CAWRRGQETQYF. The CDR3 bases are TGTGCCTGGAGGAGGGGGCAAGAGACCCAGTACTTC.

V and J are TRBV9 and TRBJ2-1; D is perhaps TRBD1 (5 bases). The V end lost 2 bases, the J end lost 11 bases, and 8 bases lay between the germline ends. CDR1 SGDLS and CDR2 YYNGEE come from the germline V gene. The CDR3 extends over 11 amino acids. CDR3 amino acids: CASSVGLQQFF. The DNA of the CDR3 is TGTGCCAGCAGCGTGGGGCTTCAGCAGTTCTTC.

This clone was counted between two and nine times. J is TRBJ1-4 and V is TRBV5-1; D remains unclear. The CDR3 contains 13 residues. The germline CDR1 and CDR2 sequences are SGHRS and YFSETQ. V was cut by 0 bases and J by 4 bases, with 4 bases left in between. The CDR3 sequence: CASSLVLNEKLFF. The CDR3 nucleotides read TGCGCCAGCAGCTTGGTTCTTAATGAAAAACTGTTTTTT.

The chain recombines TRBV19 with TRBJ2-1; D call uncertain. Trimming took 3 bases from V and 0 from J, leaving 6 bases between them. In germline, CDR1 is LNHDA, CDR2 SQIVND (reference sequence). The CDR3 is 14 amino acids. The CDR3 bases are TGTGCCAGTAGTATCCTGAGCTCCTACAATGAGCAGTTCTTC. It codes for CASSILSSYNEQFF.

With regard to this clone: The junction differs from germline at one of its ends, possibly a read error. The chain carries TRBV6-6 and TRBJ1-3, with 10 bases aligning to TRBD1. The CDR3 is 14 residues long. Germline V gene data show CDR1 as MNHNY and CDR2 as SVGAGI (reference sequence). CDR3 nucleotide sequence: TGTGCCAGCAGTTACGAGGAGACAGGGGGCGGGAGAGGTTTT. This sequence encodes CASSYEETGGGRGF.

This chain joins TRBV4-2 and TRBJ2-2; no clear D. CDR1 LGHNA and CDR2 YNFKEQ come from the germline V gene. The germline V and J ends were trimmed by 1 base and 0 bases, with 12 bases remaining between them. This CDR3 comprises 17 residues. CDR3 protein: CASSQVLLRANTGELFF. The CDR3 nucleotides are TGTGCCAGCAGCCAAGTGTTACTGAGAGCGAACACCGGGGAGCTGTTTTTT.

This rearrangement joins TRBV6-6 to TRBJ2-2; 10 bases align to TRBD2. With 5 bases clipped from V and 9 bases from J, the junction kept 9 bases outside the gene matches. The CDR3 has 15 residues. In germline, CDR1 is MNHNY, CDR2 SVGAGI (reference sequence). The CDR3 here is CASSQSGTSARELFF. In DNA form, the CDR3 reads TGTGCCAGCAGTCAATCCGGGACTAGCGCCCGGGAGCTGTTTTTT.